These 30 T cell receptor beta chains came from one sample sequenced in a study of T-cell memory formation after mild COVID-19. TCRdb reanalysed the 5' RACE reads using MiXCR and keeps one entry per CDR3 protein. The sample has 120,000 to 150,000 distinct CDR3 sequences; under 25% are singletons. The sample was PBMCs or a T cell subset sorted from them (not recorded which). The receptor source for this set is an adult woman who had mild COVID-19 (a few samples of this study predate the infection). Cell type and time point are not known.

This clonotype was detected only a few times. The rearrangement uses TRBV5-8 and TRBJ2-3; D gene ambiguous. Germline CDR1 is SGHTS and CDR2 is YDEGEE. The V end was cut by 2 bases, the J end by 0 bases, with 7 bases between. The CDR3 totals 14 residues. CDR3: CASSLRLSTDTQYF. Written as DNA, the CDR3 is TGTGCCAGCAGCTTACGCTTAAGCACAGATACGCAGTATTTT.

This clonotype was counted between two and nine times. The chain's CDR3 is CASLRDRGTGELFF. The CDR3 region has the DNA TGTGCCAGCCTGAGGGACCGTGGGACCGGGGAGCTGTTTTTT. V and J are TRBV6-2 or TRBV6-3 and TRBJ2-2; D assignment may be TRBD1 or TRBD2 (5 bases each). The V end lost 8 bases, the J end lost 5 bases, and 15 bases lay between the germline ends. The CDR3 sequence is 14 residues long. Looked up from germline, CDR1 is MNHEY and CDR2 is SVGEGT.

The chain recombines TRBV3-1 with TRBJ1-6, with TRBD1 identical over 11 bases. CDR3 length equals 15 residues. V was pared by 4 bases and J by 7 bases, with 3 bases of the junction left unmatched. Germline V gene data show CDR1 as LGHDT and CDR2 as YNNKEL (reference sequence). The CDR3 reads CASSPGQGANSPLHF. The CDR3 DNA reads TGTGCCAGCAGCCCAGGACAGGGGGCGAATTCACCCCTCCACTTT. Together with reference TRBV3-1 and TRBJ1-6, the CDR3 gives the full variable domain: DTAVSQTPKYLVTQMGNDKSIKCEQNLGHDTMYWYKQDSKKFLKIMFSYNNKELIINETVPNRFSPKSPDKAHLNLHINSLELGDSAVYFCASSPGQGANSPLHFGNGTRLTVT.

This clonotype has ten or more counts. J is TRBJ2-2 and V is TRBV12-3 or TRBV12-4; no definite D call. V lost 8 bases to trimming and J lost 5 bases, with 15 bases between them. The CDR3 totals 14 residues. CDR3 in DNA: TGTGCCAGCTCCTCGAGTGGACCGACCGGGGAGCTGTTTTTT. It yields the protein CASSSSGPTGELFF.

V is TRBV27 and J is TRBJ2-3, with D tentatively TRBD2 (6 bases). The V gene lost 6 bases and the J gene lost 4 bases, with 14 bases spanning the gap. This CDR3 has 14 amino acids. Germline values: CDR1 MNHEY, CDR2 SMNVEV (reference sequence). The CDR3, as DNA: TGTGCCAGCAGCAGCGGGCCCGGTTCAGATACGCAGTATTTT. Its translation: CASSSGPGSDTQYF.

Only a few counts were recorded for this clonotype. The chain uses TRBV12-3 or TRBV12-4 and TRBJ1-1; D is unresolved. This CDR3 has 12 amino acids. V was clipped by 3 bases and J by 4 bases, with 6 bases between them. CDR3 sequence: CASSFLVTEAFF. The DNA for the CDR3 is TGTGCCAGCAGTTTTCTGGTCACTGAAGCTTTCTTT.

CDR3 coding DNA: TGTGCCAGCAGCTCAAACAGGGGACTAGCGGGAGGGATTGAGCAGTTCTTC. This gives the protein CASSSNRGLAGGIEQFF. The genes are TRBV12-3 or TRBV12-4 and TRBJ2-1; 16 bases align to TRBD2. V was pared by 6 bases and J by 9 bases, with 11 bases of the junction left unmatched. This CDR3 comprises 17 residues.

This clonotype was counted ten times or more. CDR3 in amino acids: CASSLGQRLSYEQYF. The DNA for the CDR3 is TGCGCCAGCAGCCTAGGACAGAGACTTTCCTACGAGCAGTACTTC. V gene TRBV5-1 combines with J gene TRBJ2-7, with a possible D match to TRBD1 (6 bases). The ends were cut back, 4 bases at V and 1 base at J, with 15 bases in the middle. This CDR3 has 15 residues. Germline lookup yields CDR1 SGHRS and CDR2 YFSETQ.

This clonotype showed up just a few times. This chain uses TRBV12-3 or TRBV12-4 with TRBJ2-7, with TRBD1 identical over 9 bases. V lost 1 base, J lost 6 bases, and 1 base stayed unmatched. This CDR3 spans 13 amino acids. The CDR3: CASSLGTGAEQYF. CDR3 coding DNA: TGTGCCAGCAGTTTAGGGACAGGGGCCGAGCAGTACTTC.

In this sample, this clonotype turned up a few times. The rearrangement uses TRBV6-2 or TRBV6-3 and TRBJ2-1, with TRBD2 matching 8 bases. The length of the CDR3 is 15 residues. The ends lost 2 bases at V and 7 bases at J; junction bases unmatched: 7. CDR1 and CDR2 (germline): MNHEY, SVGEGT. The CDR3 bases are TGTGCCAGCAGTTACGACAGCGGGAGAGGTAATGAGCAGTTCTTC. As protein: CASSYDSGRGNEQFF.

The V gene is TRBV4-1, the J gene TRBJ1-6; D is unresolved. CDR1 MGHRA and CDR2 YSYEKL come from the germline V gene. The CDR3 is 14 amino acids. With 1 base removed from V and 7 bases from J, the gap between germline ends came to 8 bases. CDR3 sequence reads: CASSQVITNSPLHF. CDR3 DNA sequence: TGCGCCAGCAGCCAAGTGATCACAAATTCACCCCTCCACTTT.

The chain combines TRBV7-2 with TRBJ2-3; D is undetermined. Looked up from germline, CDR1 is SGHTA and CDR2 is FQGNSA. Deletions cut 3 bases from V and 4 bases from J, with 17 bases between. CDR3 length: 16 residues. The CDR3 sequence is CASSLMGSEPADTQYF. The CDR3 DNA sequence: TGTGCCAGCAGCTTGATGGGGTCCGAGCCGGCAGATACGCAGTATTTT.

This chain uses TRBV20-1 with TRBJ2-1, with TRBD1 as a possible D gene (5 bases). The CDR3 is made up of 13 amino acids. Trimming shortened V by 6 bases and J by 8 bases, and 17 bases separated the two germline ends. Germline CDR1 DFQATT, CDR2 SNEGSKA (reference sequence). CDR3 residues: CSALGQVDYEQFF. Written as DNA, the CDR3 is TGCAGTGCCCTGGGGCAGGTAGACTATGAGCAGTTCTTC.

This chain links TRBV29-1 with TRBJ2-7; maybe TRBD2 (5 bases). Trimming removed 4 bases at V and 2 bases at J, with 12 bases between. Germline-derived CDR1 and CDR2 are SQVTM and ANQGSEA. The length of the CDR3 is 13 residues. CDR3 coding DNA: TGCAGCGTTGTCCTGTCCGGGACCTACGAGCAGTACTTC. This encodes CSVVLSGTYEQYF.

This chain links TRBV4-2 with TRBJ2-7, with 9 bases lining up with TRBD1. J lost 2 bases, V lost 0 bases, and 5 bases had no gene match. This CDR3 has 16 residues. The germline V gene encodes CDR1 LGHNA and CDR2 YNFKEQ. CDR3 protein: CASSQDATGGTYEQYF. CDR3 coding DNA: TGTGCCAGCAGCCAAGATGCGACAGGGGGGACCTACGAGCAGTACTTC.

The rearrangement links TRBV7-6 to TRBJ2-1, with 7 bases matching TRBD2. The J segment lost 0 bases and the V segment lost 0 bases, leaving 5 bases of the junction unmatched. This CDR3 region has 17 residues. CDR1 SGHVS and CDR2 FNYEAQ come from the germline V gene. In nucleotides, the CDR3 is TGTGCCAGCAGCTTAGCCAGTGCGGGGGTCTCCTACAATGAGCAGTTCTTC. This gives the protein CASSLASAGVSYNEQFF. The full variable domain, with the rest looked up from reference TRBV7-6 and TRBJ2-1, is GAGVSQSPRYKVTKRGQDVALRCDPISGHVSLYWYRQALGQGPEFLTYFNYEAQQDKSGLPNDRFSAERPEGSISTLTIQRTEQRDSAMYRCASSLASAGVSYNEQFFGPGTRLTVL.

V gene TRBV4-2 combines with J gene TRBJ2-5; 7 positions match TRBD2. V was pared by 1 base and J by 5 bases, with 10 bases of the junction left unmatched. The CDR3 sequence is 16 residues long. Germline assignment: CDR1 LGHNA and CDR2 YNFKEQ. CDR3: CASSQVGREAVETQYF. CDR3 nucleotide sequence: TGTGCCAGCAGCCAAGTGGGCCGGGAGGCAGTGGAGACCCAGTACTTC.

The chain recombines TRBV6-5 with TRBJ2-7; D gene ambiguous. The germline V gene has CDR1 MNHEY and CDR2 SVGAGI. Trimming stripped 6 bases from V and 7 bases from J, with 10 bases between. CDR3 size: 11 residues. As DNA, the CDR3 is TGTGCCAGCAGCGGCCCGCGGGAGCAGTACTTC. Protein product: CASSGPREQYF.

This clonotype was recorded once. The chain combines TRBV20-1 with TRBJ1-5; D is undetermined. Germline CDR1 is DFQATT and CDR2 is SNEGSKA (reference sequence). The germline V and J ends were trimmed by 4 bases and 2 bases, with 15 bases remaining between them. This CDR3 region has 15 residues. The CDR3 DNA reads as TGCAGTGCTAAAGGAGCTCAGGTGGGCAATCAGCCCCAGCATTTT. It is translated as CSAKGAQVGNQPQHF.

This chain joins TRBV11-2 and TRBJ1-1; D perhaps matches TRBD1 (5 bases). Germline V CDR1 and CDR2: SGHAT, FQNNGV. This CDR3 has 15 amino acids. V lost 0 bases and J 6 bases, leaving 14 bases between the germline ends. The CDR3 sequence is CASSLDRTGPAEAFF. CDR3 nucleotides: TGTGCCAGCAGCTTAGATCGCACAGGCCCGGCTGAAGCTTTCTTT.

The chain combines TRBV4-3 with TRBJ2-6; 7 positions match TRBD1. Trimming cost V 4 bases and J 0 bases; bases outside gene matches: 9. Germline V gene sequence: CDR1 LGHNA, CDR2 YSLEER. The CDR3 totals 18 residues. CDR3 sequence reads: CASSPGSGGSSGANVLTF. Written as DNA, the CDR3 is TGCGCCAGCAGCCCCGGCTCAGGGGGAAGCTCTGGGGCCAACGTCCTGACTTTC.

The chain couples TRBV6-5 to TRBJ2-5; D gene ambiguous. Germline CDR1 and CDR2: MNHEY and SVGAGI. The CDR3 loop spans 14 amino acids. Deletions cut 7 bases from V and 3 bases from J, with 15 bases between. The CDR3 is CASKTGLVKETQYF. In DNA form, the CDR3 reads TGTGCCAGCAAGACGGGCCTGGTGAAAGAGACCCAGTACTTC.

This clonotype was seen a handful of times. The CDR3 DNA reads TGCAGTGCGGGGGGACAGGGGAGAAACATTCAGTACTTC. Translating it yields CSAGGQGRNIQYF. This chain uses TRBV20-1 with TRBJ2-4; 10 bases are a match to TRBD1. The CDR3 runs 13 residues. The junction had 5 bases not matched to a gene; V was cut back by 6 bases and J by 6 bases. Per germline, CDR1 DFQATT and CDR2 SNEGSKA (reference sequence).

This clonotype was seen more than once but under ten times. The CDR3 is CASSSRPSYNEQFF. DNA for the CDR3: TGTGCCAGCAGTTCCCGCCCCTCCTACAATGAGCAGTTCTTC. The chain couples TRBV12-3 or TRBV12-4 to TRBJ2-1; D unresolved. The CDR3 is 14 residues long. The V gene lost 4 bases and the J gene lost 0 bases, with 7 bases spanning the gap.

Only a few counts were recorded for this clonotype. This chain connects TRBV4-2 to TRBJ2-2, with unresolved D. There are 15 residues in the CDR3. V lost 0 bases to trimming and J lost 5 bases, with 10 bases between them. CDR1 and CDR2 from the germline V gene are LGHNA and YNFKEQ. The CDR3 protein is CASSQELMGTGELFF. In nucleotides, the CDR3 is TGTGCCAGCAGCCAAGAATTAATGGGTACCGGGGAGCTGTTTTTT.

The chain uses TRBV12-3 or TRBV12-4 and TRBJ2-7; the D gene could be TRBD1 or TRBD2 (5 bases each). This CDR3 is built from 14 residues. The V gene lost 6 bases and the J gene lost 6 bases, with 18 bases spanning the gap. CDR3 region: CASSRSGDLGEQYF. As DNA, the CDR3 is TGTGCCAGCAGCAGATCCGGGGACCTCGGCGAGCAGTACTTC.

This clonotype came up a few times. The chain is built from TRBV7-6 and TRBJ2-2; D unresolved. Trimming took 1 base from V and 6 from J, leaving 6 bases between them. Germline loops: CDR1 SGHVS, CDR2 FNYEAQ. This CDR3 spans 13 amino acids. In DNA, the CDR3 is TGTGCCAGCAGCTTAGGGTGGGCCGGGGAGCTGTTTTTT. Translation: CASSLGWAGELFF.

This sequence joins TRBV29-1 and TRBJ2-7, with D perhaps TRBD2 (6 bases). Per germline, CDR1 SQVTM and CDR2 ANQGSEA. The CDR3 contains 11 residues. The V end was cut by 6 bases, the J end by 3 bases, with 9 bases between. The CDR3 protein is CSVAGSYEQYF. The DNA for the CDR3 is TGCAGCGTGGCCGGGAGCTACGAGCAGTACTTC.

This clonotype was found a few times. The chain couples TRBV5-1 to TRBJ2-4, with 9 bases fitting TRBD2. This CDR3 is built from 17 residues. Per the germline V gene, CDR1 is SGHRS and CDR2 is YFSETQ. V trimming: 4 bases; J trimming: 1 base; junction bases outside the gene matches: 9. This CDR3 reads CASSHGTSREAKNIQYF. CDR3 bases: TGCGCCAGCAGCCACGGGACTAGCCGGGAGGCCAAAAACATTCAGTACTTC.

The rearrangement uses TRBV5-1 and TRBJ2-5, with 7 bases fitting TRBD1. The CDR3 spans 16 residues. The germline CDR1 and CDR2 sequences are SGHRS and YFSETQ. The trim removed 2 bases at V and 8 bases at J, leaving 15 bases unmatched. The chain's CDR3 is CASSLTGAAFDDTQYF. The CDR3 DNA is TGCGCCAGCAGCTTAACAGGGGCCGCGTTCGATGATACCCAGTACTTC.